These 18 T cell receptor beta chains were all obtained from the same sample, sequenced in a study of cytomegalovirus exposure and HLA in healthy donors. PCR employed 60 Vbeta and 13 Jbeta primers. Some clones are missing from TCRdb's copy, which holds only in-frame ones; the method was immunoSEQ multiplex PCR. This sample carries about 200,000 clones, 60% to 80% of them seen once, and the ten largest clones take approximately 3.8%. Sequenced material: PBMCs. The receptors here all came from a male donor in good health and CMV-seronegative.

This sequence joins TRBV10-2 and TRBJ2-2; D unresolved. The length of the CDR3 is 13 residues. With 4 bases removed from V and 4 bases from J, the gap between germline ends came to 7 bases. Germline-derived CDR1 and CDR2 are WSHSY and SAAADI. Written as DNA, the CDR3 is TGCGCCAGCAGTGTGTTGGCCACCGGGGAGCTGTTTTTT. Translating gives CASSVLATGELFF.

This clone has a handful of counts. V and J are TRBV15 and TRBJ1-5; D is possibly TRBD1 (5 bases). This CDR3 spans 15 amino acids. Germline loops: CDR1 LNHNV, CDR2 YYDKDF (reference sequence). V lost 0 bases and J lost 3, with 9 bases in between. The DNA of the CDR3 is TGTGCCACCAGCAGAGAGGCAGGGATCAATCAGCCCCAGCATTTT. It yields the protein CATSREAGINQPQHF.

The rearrangement links TRBV5-1 to TRBJ2-5; 9 nucleotides agree with TRBD1. Germline CDR1 SGHRS, CDR2 YFSETQ. The CDR3 runs 17 residues. V gave up 4 bases and J gave up 3 bases; unmatched junction bases: 13. The CDR3 DNA is TGCGCCAGCAGCATTGGGACAGGGTGGATGTCCGAAGAGACCCAGTACTTC. Protein: CASSIGTGWMSEETQYF.

This chain uses TRBV6-6 with TRBJ2-7, with D tentatively TRBD1 (6 bases). The germline V and J ends were trimmed by 2 bases and 1 base, with 9 bases remaining between them. The CDR3 totals 14 residues. Looked up from germline, CDR1 is MNHNY and CDR2 is SVGAGI (reference sequence). The CDR3: CASSYPTGSYEQYF. CDR3 bases: TGTGCCAGCAGTTACCCGACAGGTTCCTACGAGCAGTACTTC.

The V gene is TRBV25-1, the J gene TRBJ1-2, with TRBD1 identical over 9 bases. Per the germline V gene, CDR1 is MGHDK and CDR2 is SYGVNS. The CDR3 runs to 13 residues. The V and J ends lost 6 bases and 8 bases, in that order; junction bases with no gene match: 7. CDR3 sequence reads: CASRKQGAPGYTF. The CDR3 bases are TGTGCCAGCAGGAAACAGGGGGCGCCCGGCTACACCTTC.

This clone was observed a few times. The rearrangement joins TRBV2 to TRBJ2-7, with TRBD2 as a possible D gene (7 bases). From germline, CDR1 is SNHLY and CDR2 FYNNEI. This CDR3 comprises 13 residues. The V end was cut by 4 bases, the J end by 9 bases, with 16 bases between. CDR3 protein: CASSAVGGRGQYF. The CDR3 DNA sequence: TGTGCCAGCAGTGCAGTCGGGGGGCGGGGGCAGTACTTC.

The chain couples TRBV5-1 to TRBJ1-1, with 9 bases fitting TRBD1. V shed 4 bases, J shed 1 base, and the junction held 8 bases outside the gene matches. From germline, CDR1 is SGHRS and CDR2 YFSETQ. This CDR3 is built from 16 residues. CDR3 DNA sequence: TGCGCCAGCAGCCGAGGACAGGGGAGTCCGAACACTGAAGCTTTCTTT. Its protein product is CASSRGQGSPNTEAFF.

This clone came up once. V and J are TRBV5-4 and TRBJ2-7, with D hard to call. CDR3 length: 13 residues. In germline, CDR1 is SGHNT, CDR2 YYREEE (reference sequence). V dropped 0 bases and J dropped 4 bases, with 8 bases sitting between them. The CDR3 DNA follows: TGTGCCAGCAGCTTGGCCACGGGTTACGAGCAGTACTTC. This codes for CASSLATGYEQYF. The full variable domain, its missing parts supplied by reference TRBV5-4 and TRBJ2-7, is ETGVTQSPTHLIKTRGQQVTLRCSSQSGHNTVSWYQQALGQGPQFIFQYYREEENGRGNFPPRFSGLQFPNYSSELNVNALELDDSALYLCASSLATGYEQYFGPGTRLTVT.

In this sample, this clone turned up a few times. DNA of the CDR3: TGTGCCAGCAGTTCCCCCGGGGGAGGAAATCAGCCCCAGCATTTT. As protein: CASSSPGGGNQPQHF. The J gene is TRBJ1-5, the V gene TRBV28; tentatively, D is TRBD1 (5 bases). CDR1 is MDHEN and CDR2 is SYDVKM in the germline V gene. The length of the CDR3 is 15 residues. Trimming stripped 4 bases from V and 4 bases from J, with 14 bases between.

The V call is TRBV7-3, the J call TRBJ2-5, with unresolved D. Trimming shortened V by 2 bases and J by 5 bases, and 9 bases separated the two germline ends. The CDR3 sequence is 13 residues long. Germline assignment: CDR1 SGHTA and CDR2 FQGTGA. The CDR3 protein is CASSLEAGETQYF. The CDR3 DNA reads TGTGCCAGCAGCTTAGAGGCTGGGGAGACCCAGTACTTC. The whole variable domain, remainder taken from reference TRBV7-3 and TRBJ2-5, is GAGVSQTPSNKVTEKGKYVELRCDPISGHTALYWYRQSLGQGPEFLIYFQGTGAADDSGLPNDRFFAVRPEGSVSTLKIQRTERGDSAVYLCASSLEAGETQYFGPGTRLLVL.

CDR3 DNA: TGTGCCAGCAGTGAAGACAGGGGCTATGGCTACACCTTC. The encoded protein is CASSEDRGYGYTF. The rearrangement joins TRBV6-1 to TRBJ1-2; 7 bases map to TRBD1. The J segment lost 4 bases and the V segment lost 1 base, leaving 0 bases of the junction unmatched. The germline CDR1 and CDR2 sequences are MNHNS and SASEGT. The CDR3 spans 13 residues.

This clone was counted between two and nine times. The V gene is TRBV7-9, the J gene TRBJ2-7, with D tentatively TRBD1 (6 bases). Germline CDR1 reads SEHNR; CDR2 reads FQNEAQ (reference sequence). The CDR3 extends over 13 amino acids. The V end lost 5 bases, the J end lost 4 bases, and 12 bases lay between the germline ends. CDR3 nucleotides: TGTGCCAGCAGCCCATTACAGGGATACGAGCAGTACTTC. Translated, it gives CASSPLQGYEQYF. The full variable domain, its missing parts supplied by reference TRBV7-9 and TRBJ2-7, is DTGVSQNPRHKITKRGQNVTFRCDPISEHNRLYWYRQTLGQGPEFLTYFQNEAQLEKSRLLSDRFSAERPKGSFSTLEIQRTEQGDSAMYLCASSPLQGYEQYFGPGTRLTVT.

This chain connects TRBV2 to TRBJ2-1, with D possibly being TRBD2 (6 bases). CDR1 and CDR2 from the germline V gene are SNHLY and FYNNEI. The germline V and J ends were trimmed by 2 bases and 7 bases, with 15 bases remaining between them. The CDR3 covers 15 residues. CDR3 sequence reads: CASSEIRGVGNEQFF. The CDR3 DNA reads as TGTGCCAGCAGTGAAATCCGCGGGGTAGGGAATGAGCAGTTCTTC.

To note about this clone: One junction end does not reproduce the germline sequence, and a read error may be involved. The rearrangement uses TRBV7-7 and TRBJ2-3, with TRBD1 as a possible D gene (6 bases). In germline, CDR1 is SSHAT, CDR2 FNYEAQ (reference sequence). CDR3 size: 15 residues. The CDR3 DNA sequence: TGTGCTAGCAGTTTAGGACAGTCTGGCACAGATACGCAGTATTTT. The encoded protein is CASSLGQSGTDTQYF.

Comment on this clone: A read error may produce the germline difference seen at one junction end. The V and J genes are TRBV19 and TRBJ1-1; TRBD1 aligns across 8 bases. The CDR3 has 14 amino acids. The germline V gene has CDR1 LNHDA and CDR2 SQIVND (reference sequence). This CDR3 is CASTIQGGNTEAFF. CDR3 sequence (DNA): TGTGCCAGTACTATACAGGGGGGGAACACTGAAGCTTTCTTT.

This clone came up once. V and J are TRBV5-6 and TRBJ1-6; a weak D match, TRBD1 (6 bases). The CDR3 length is 14 residues. V was shortened by 2 bases and J by 6 bases, with 9 bases between the two germline ends. The germline gives CDR1 SGHDT, CDR2 YYEEEE. CDR3 amino acids: CASSLQGVNSPLHF. CDR3 DNA sequence: TGTGCCAGCAGCTTACAGGGAGTTAATTCACCCCTCCACTTT.

This clone was seen only a few times. The CDR3 nucleotides are TGTGCCAGCACCCGCGGGCCCTCCTACGAGCAGTACTTC. Translation: CASTRGPSYEQYF. The J gene is TRBJ2-7, the V gene TRBV6-6; tentative D call: TRBD2 (5 bases). The germline CDR1 and CDR2 sequences are MNHNY and SVGAGI (reference sequence). The CDR3 has 13 residues. Trimming took 7 bases from V and 0 from J, leaving 10 bases between them.

The chain employs TRBV7-2 and TRBJ2-5, with 9 nucleotides matching TRBD2. V trimming: 1 base; J trimming: 1 base; junction bases outside the gene matches: 4. The CDR3 covers 16 residues. Germline V lookup: CDR1 SGHTA, CDR2 FQGNSA. CDR3 nucleotides: TGTGCCAGCAGCTTAGAGCTAGCGGGGACCCAAGAGACCCAGTACTTC. Its protein product is CASSLELAGTQETQYF.